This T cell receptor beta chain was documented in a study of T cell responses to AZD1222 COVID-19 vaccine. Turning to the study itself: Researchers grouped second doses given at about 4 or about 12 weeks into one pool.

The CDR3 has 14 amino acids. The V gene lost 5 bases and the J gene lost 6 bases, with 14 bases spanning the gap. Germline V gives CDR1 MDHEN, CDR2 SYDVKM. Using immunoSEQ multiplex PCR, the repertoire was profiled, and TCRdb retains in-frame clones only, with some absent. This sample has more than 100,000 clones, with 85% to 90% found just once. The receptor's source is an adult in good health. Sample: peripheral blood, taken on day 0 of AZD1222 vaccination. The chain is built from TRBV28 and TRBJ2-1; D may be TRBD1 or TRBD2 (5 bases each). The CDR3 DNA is TGTGCCAGCAGTCCGAGGGACCTCGCCAATGAGCAGTTCTTC. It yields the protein CASSPRDLANEQFF.